This TCR beta chain is from a study of beta chain features in type 1 diabetes. Study-level results: VDJ junctions in type 1 diabetes patients carried more deletions and fewer insertions.

To note about this clone: Its cognate antigen is unknown.

Every isolated RNA sample was fully reverse transcribed, so sequencing captured expressed TCRB transcripts. Some clones are missing from TCRdb's copy, which holds only in-frame ones; the method was immunoSEQ multiplex PCR. The sample carries hundreds of thousands of clones, roughly an eighth recorded once. The source of this sequence is a woman between 35 and 50 years old in good health. Source material: naive CD4+ T cells from blood.

The CDR3 loop is CASIPGGTGGMVAFF. The CDR3 region has the DNA TGTGCCAGCATCCCCGGCGGGACAGGAGGGATGGTGGCTTTCTTT. This chain links TRBV2 with TRBJ1-1, with 8 bases lining up with TRBD1. The CDR3 is made up of 15 amino acids. V lost 7 bases and J lost 11; bases outside the gene matches: 18. Looked up from germline, CDR1 is SNHLY and CDR2 is FYNNEI.